One T cell receptor (beta chain) is described in this entry. This entry belongs to a study of CD8 T cells in Susac syndrome. Germline CDR1 and CDR2: SGHDT and YYEEEE. Trimming stripped 2 bases from V and 8 bases from J, with 10 bases between. This CDR3 has 12 residues. Reverse transcription of about 0.45 to 1 ug RNA was performed with random hexamers. With immunoSEQ multiplex PCR, TCR beta CDR3 was amplified across 54 Vbeta and 13 Jbeta. TCRdb re-called the immunoSEQ multiplex PCR reads through MiXCR, storing one row per CDR3 protein. Of around 170,000 distinct CDR3 sequences in the sample, about 94% were seen once.

The receptor's source is a human donor with Susac syndrome. The chain uses TRBV5-6 and TRBJ1-2; D ambiguous. The specimen sequenced was CD4+ T cells from PBMCs. The CDR3 loop reads CASSFGTRGYTF. DNA of the CDR3: TGTGCCAGCAGCTTCGGTACCCGGGGCTACACCTTC.